This section outlines one T cell receptor (beta chain) sequence together with its context. J gave up 5 bases and V 2 bases, and 8 bases lay outside the gene matches. The V gene's germline CDR1 is SGHAT and CDR2 FQNNGV. This CDR3 comprises 16 residues. This sample is part of a study of blood T cell repertoires in COVID-19. Study-level information: PBMCs, B-cell-depleted T cells, or T cells were the source of the cDNA or gDNA that made up the material.

Participants had their cohort set by participant-reported clinical history. In Cohort 3, a recovered donor had either two negative PCRs, clearance, or symptom resolution. Some clones are missing from TCRdb's copy, which holds only in-frame ones; the method was immunoSEQ multiplex PCR. The profile shows around 140,000 clones, about three quarters of them singletons. The sequence derives from a woman aged 45 to 65 who had recovered from COVID-19. The sequencing input was PBMCs or T cells enriched from blood (not recorded which). The rearrangement links TRBV11-2 to TRBJ2-1, with TRBD2 matching 8 bases. CDR3 nucleotides: TGTGCCAGCAGCTTATGGCGGGGGGCTGGCGACAATGAGCAGTTCTTC. The encoded protein is CASSLWRGAGDNEQFF.